A single sample is the source of the 2 T cell receptor beta chains below, sequenced in a study of Tregs in tolerant kidney transplant recipients. TCRdb's table, derived via immunoSEQ multiplex PCR, lists solely in-frame clones and lacks some. The sample's table shows approximately 50,000 clones. Here the sequenced sample was CD4+ T cells from blood, taken before the transplant. These receptors were collected from a human donor who received a combined kidney and bone marrow transplant.

A remark on this clone: Read coverage stops 3 residues before the CDR3 terminus; the germline J gene supplies the remainder. The gene calls are TRBV5-1 and TRBJ1-6; D possibly corresponds to TRBD1 (5 bases). CDR3 size: 15 residues. The germline CDR1 and CDR2 sequences are SGHRS and YFSETQ. With 0 bases removed from V and 2 bases from J, the gap between germline ends came to 6 bases. The CDR3 is CASSLEGTYNSPLHF. The DNA read from the CDR3 is TGCGCCAGCAGCTTGGAGGGGACCTATAATTCACCC.

Remarks on this clone: The read falls 3 residues short of the CDR3 end, and the missing part is taken from the germline J gene. This rearrangement joins TRBV7-6 to TRBJ2-2; D is ambiguous. Germline loops: CDR1 SGHVS, CDR2 FNYEAQ. There are 11 residues in the CDR3. The V end was cut by 5 bases, the J end by 7 bases, with 5 bases between. This CDR3 is CASSKGGELFF. Partial CDR3 DNA: TGTGCCAGCAGCAAGGGCGGGGAG. Supplemented by reference TRBV7-6 and TRBJ2-2, the full variable domain reads GAGVSQSPRYKVTKRGQDVALRCDPISGHVSLYWYRQALGQGPEFLTYFNYEAQQDKSGLPNDRFSAERPEGSISTLTIQRTEQRDSAMYRCASSKGGELFFGEGSRLTVL.